This TCR beta chain was sequenced during a study of blood T cell repertoires in COVID-19. Overall study context: Acute-phase and convalescent COVID-19 samples originated in the United States, Italy and Spain. Sources were T cells, B-cell-depleted T cells, or PBMCs; the material itself was cDNA or gDNA.

This clone was observed once. Authors' processing steps: Reference gene primer amplification in the assay estimated nucleated cell counts. TCRdb's table, derived via immunoSEQ multiplex PCR, lists solely in-frame clones and lacks some. D and trimming come from the DNA, and the V and J calls and clone size come from that table. The table has some 43,000 clones, approximately 84% seen once; the top ten hold about 4.2%. Germline V gives CDR1 LNHDA, CDR2 SQIVND (reference sequence). Trimming removed 7 bases from V and 0 bases from J; junction bases left unmatched: 3. The CDR3 spans 13 residues. The sequence was obtained from a man between 50 and 59 years old with active COVID-19. V is TRBV19 and J is TRBJ2-7, with TRBD2 matching 7 bases. Source material: peripheral blood. This CDR3 is CASTPGGSYEQYF. The DNA of the CDR3 is TGTGCCAGTACCCCGGGGGGCTCCTACGAGCAGTACTTC. The variable domain in full, with the rest retrieved from reference TRBV19 and TRBJ2-7, is DGGITQSPKYLFRKEGQNVTLSCEQNLNHDAMYWYRQDPGQGLRLIYYSQIVNDFQKGDIAEGYSVSREKKESFPLTVTSAQKNPTAFYLCASTPGGSYEQYFGPGTRLTVT.